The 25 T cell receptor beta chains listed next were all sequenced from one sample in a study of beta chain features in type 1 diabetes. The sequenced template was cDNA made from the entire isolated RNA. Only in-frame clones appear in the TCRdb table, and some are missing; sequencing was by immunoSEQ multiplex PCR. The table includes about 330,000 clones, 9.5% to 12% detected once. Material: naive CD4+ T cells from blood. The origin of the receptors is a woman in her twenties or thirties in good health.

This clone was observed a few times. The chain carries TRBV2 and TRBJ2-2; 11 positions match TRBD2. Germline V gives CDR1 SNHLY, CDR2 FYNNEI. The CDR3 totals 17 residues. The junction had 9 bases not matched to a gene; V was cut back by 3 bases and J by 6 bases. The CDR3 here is CASSDPQLAGEPGELFF. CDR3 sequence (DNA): TGTGCCAGCAGTGACCCACAACTAGCGGGAGAGCCCGGGGAGCTGTTTTTT.

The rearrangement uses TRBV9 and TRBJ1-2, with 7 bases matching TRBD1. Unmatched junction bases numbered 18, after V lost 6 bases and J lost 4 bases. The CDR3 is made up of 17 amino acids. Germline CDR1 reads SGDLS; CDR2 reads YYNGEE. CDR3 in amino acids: CASNQNRVTGAGYGYTF. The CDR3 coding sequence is TGTGCCAGCAACCAGAATCGGGTCACAGGGGCGGGCTATGGCTACACCTTC.

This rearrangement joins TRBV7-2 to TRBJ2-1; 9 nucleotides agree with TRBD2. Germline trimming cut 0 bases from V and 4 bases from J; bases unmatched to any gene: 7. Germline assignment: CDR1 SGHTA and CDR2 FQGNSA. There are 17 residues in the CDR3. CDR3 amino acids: CASSLAGALAGYNEQFF. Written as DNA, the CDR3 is TGTGCCAGCAGCTTAGCGGGTGCGCTAGCGGGGTACAATGAGCAGTTCTTC.

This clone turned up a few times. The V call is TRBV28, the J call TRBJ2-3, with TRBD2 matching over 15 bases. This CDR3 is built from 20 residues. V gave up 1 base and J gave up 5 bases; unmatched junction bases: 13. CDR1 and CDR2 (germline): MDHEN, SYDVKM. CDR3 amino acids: CASSLSGLAGGLFRGDTQYF. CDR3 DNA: TGTGCCAGCAGTTTATCCGGACTAGCGGGAGGGTTATTTCGTGGAGATACGCAGTATTTT.

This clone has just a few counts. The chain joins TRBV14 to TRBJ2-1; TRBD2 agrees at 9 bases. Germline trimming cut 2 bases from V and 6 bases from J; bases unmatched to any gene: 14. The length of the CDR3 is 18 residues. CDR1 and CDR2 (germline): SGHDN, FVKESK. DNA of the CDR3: TGTGCCAGCAGCCAAAGGTTACTAGCGGGCTCACCCGTCAATGAGCAGTTCTTC. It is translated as CASSQRLLAGSPVNEQFF.

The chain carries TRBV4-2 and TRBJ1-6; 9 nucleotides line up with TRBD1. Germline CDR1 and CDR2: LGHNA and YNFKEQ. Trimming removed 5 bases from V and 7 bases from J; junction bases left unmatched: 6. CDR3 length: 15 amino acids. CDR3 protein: CASSTTGQGNSPLHF. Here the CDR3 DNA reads TGTGCCAGCAGCACAACGGGACAGGGCAATTCACCCCTCCACTTT.

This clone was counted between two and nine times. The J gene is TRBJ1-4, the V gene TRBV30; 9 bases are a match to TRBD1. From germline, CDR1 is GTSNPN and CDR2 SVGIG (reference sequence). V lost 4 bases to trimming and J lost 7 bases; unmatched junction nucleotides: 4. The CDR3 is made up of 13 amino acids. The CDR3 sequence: CAWKQGAGEKLFF. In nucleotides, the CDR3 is TGTGCCTGGAAACAGGGGGCAGGTGAAAAACTGTTTTTT. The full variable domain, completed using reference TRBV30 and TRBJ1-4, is SQTIHQWPATLVQPVGSPLSLECTVEGTSNPNLYWYRQAAGRGLQLLFYSVGIGQISSEVPQNLSASRPQDRQFILSSKKLLLSDSGFYLCAWKQGAGEKLFFGSGTQLSVL.

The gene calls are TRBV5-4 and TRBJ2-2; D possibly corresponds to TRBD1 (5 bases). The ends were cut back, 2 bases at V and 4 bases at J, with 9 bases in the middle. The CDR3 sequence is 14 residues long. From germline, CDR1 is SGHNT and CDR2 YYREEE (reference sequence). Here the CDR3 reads CASSLGQATGELFF. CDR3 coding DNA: TGTGCCAGCAGCTTAGGACAAGCCACCGGGGAGCTGTTTTTT. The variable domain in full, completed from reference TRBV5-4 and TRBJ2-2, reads ETGVTQSPTHLIKTRGQQVTLRCSSQSGHNTVSWYQQALGQGPQFIFQYYREEENGRGNFPPRFSGLQFPNYSSELNVNALELDDSALYLCASSLGQATGELFFGEGSRLTVL.

The CDR3 DNA follows: TGTGCCAGCAGCTTAGTCCCTAGCGGGAGGGGGTACGAGCAGTACTTC. Its protein product is CASSLVPSGRGYEQYF. This sequence joins TRBV7-2 and TRBJ2-7, with 12 bases identical to TRBD2. Germline CDR1 is SGHTA and CDR2 is FQGNSA. V shed 1 base and J 4 bases; nucleotides not matched to a gene: 5. The CDR3 consists of 16 residues.

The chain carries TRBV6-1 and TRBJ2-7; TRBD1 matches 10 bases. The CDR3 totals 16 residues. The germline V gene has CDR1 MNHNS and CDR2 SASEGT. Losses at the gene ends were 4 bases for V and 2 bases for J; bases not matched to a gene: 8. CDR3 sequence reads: CASSGSWGQGTYEQYF. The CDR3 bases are TGTGCCAGCAGTGGATCCTGGGGACAGGGGACCTACGAGCAGTACTTC.

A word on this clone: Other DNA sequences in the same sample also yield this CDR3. CDR3 amino acids: CASSLALAEYNEQFF. CDR3 in DNA: TGTGCCAGCAGCTTAGCACTAGCGGAATACAATGAGCAGTTCTTC. The V call is TRBV7-9, the J call TRBJ2-1; 8 bases are shared with TRBD2. CDR3 length equals 15 residues. Trimming cost V 0 bases and J 4 bases; bases outside gene matches: 2. CDR1 SEHNR and CDR2 FQNEAQ come from the germline V gene (reference sequence).

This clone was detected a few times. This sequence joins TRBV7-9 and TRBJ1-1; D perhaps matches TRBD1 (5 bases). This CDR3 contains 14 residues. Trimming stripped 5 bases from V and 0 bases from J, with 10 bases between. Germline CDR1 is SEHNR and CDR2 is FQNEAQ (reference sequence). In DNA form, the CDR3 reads TGTGCCAGCAGCGCGACAGCTATGAACACTGAAGCTTTCTTT. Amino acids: CASSATAMNTEAFF.

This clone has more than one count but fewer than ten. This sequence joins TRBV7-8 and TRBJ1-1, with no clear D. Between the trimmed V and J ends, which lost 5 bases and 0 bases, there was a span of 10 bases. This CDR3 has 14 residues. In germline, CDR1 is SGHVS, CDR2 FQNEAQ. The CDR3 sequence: CASSRDSLNTEAFF. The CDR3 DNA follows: TGTGCCAGCAGCCGAGACTCCTTGAACACTGAAGCTTTCTTT.

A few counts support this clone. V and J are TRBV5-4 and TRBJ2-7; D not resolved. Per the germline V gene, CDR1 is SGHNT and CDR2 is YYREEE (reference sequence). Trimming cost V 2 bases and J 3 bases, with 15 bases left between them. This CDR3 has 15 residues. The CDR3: CASSFDPPYYYEQYF. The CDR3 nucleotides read TGTGCCAGCAGCTTCGACCCGCCCTACTACTACGAGCAGTACTTC.

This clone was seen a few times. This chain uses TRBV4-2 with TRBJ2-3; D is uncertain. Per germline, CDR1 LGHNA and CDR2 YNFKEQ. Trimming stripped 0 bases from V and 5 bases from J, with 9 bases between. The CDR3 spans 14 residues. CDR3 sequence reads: CASSQDARVDTQYF. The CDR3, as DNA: TGTGCCAGCAGCCAAGACGCACGGGTAGATACGCAGTATTTT.

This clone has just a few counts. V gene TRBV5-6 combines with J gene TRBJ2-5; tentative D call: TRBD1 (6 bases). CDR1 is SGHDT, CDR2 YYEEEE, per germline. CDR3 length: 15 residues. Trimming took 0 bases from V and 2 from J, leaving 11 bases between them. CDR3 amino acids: CASSLARQGQETQYF. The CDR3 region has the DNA TGTGCCAGCAGCTTGGCCCGGCAGGGGCAAGAGACCCAGTACTTC.

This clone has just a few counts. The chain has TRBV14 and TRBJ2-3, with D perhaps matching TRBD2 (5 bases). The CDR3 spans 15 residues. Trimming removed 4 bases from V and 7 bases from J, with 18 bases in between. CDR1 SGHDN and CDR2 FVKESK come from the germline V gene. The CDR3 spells CASSPVGENSNTQYF. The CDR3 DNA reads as TGTGCCAGCAGCCCCGTCGGGGAGAATTCAAATACGCAGTATTTT.

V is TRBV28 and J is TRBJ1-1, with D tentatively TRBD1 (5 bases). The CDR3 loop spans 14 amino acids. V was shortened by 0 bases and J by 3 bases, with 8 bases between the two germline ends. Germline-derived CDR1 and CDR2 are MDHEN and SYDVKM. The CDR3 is CASSLWTEYTEAFF. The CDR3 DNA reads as TGTGCCAGCAGTTTATGGACAGAGTACACTGAAGCTTTCTTT.

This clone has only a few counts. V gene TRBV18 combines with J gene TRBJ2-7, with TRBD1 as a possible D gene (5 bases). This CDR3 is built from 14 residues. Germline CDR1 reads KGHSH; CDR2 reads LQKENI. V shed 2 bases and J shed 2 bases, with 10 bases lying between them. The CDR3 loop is CASSPGAGPYEQYF. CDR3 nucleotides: TGTGCCAGCTCACCAGGGGCAGGCCCCTACGAGCAGTACTTC.

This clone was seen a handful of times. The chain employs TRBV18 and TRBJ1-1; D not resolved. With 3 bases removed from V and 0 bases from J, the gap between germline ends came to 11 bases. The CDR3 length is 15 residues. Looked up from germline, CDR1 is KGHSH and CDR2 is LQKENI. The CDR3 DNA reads TGTGCCAGCTCACCCCGGGAAGGGATGAACACTGAAGCTTTCTTT. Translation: CASSPREGMNTEAFF.

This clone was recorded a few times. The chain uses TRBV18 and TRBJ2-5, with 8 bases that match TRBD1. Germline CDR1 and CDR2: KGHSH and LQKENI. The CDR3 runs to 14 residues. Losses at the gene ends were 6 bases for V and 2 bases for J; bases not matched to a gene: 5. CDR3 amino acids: CASSETGVQETQYF. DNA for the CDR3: TGTGCCAGCTCTGAGACAGGGGTTCAAGAGACCCAGTACTTC.

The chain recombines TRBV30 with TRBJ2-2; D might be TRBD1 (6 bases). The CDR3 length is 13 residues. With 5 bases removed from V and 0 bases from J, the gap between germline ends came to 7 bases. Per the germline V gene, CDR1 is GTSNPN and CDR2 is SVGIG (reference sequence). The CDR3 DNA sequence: TGTGCCTGGGGGACACCGAACACCGGGGAGCTGTTTTTT. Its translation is CAWGTPNTGELFF.

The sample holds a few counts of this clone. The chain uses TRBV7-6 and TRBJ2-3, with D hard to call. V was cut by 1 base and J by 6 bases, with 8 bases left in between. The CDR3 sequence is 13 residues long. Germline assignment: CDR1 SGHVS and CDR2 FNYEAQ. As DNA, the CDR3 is TGTGCCAGCAGCTTAGTACTACTGGATACGCAGTATTTT. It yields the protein CASSLVLLDTQYF.

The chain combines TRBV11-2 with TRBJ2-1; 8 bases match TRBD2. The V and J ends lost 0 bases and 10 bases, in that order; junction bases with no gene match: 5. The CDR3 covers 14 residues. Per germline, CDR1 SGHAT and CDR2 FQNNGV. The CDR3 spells CASSLDGGGREQFF. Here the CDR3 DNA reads TGTGCCAGCAGCTTAGACGGGGGGGGGCGCGAGCAGTTCTTC.

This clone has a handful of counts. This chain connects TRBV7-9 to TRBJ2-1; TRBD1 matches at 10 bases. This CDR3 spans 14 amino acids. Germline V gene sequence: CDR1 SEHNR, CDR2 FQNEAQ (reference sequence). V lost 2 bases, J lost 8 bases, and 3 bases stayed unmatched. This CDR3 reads CASSLRQGAYEQFF. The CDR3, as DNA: TGTGCCAGCAGCTTACGACAGGGGGCCTATGAGCAGTTCTTC.